A single sample gave rise to the 28 T cell receptor beta chains below, sequenced in a study of early T cells in non-severe SARS-CoV-2 infection. TCRdb redid the calling of the 5' RACE reads with MiXCR, one entry per CDR3 protein. The sample yields tens of thousands of distinct CDR3 sequences, over 9% seen once. Sequences were obtained from whole blood. Receptors were obtained from an adult who was a healthcare worker with PCR-confirmed SARS-CoV-2 infection or an uninfected control (not recorded which).

The rearrangement joins TRBV28 to TRBJ2-1; no definite D call. Germline loops: CDR1 MDHEN, CDR2 SYDVKM. V was clipped by 1 base and J by 11 bases, with 9 bases between them. The CDR3 is 12 amino acids. The CDR3 DNA reads as TGTGCCAGCAGTTTATCCTGGACCAAGCAGTTCTTC. This encodes CASSLSWTKQFF.

In its sample, this clonotype was seen many times. The chain couples TRBV7-2 to TRBJ1-2; perhaps TRBD1 as D (5 bases). This CDR3 is 15 amino acids long. Germline V CDR1 and CDR2: SGHTA, FQGNSA. The V end lost 4 bases, the J end lost 6 bases, and 18 bases lay between the germline ends. The CDR3 sequence: CASSSVRYGADGYTF. CDR3 bases: TGTGCCAGCAGCTCAGTGAGGTACGGGGCTGATGGCTACACCTTC.

There are many counts of this clonotype. V is TRBV18 and J is TRBJ1-2, with a weak D call TRBD1 (5 bases). The CDR3 is made up of 15 amino acids. Germline assignment: CDR1 KGHSH and CDR2 LQKENI. Between the trimmed V and J ends, which lost 2 bases and 0 bases, there was a span of 10 bases. For the CDR3, the DNA is TGTGCCAGCTCACCAGGGGCAGCTACTAACTATGGCTACACCTTC. Translated: CASSPGAATNYGYTF.

The J gene is TRBJ2-7, the V gene TRBV28; D gene uncertain. The CDR3 has 13 residues. V dropped 5 bases and J dropped 1 base, with 9 bases sitting between them. The germline V gene encodes CDR1 MDHEN and CDR2 SYDVKM. The CDR3 bases are TGTGCCAGCAGTCCCCCGGAGTCCTACGAGCAGTACTTC. It is translated as CASSPPESYEQYF.

This clonotype was observed at least ten times. The rearrangement joins TRBV7-2 to TRBJ1-5, with 10 nucleotides matching TRBD1. The CDR3 totals 14 residues. Per the germline V gene, CDR1 is SGHTA and CDR2 is FQGNSA. J gave up 7 bases and V 3 bases, and 3 bases lay outside the gene matches. CDR3 loop: CASSLTGGQQPQHF. CDR3 nucleotide sequence: TGTGCCAGCAGCTTGACAGGGGGCCAACAGCCCCAGCATTTT.

This clonotype was counted ten times or more. CDR3 DNA: TGCGCCAGCAGCCAACCGGGAGCAACCTACGAGCAGTACTTC. Amino acids: CASSQPGATYEQYF. The V and J genes are TRBV4-1 and TRBJ2-7, with D perhaps matching TRBD2 (6 bases). This CDR3 has 14 residues. Germline V CDR1 and CDR2: MGHRA, YSYEKL. V dropped 2 bases and J dropped 2 bases, with 10 bases sitting between them.

This clonotype was counted many times. The J gene is TRBJ2-1, the V gene TRBV11-2; TRBD2 matches at 15 bases. The CDR3 consists of 17 residues. CDR1 is SGHAT and CDR2 is FQNNGV in the germline V gene. V was pared by 1 base and J by 7 bases, with 5 bases of the junction left unmatched. The CDR3 loop reads CASSLAPGLAGGNEQFF. The CDR3 bases are TGTGCCAGCAGCTTAGCGCCGGGACTAGCGGGGGGAAATGAGCAGTTCTTC. The full variable domain, its missing parts supplied by reference TRBV11-2 and TRBJ2-1, is EAGVAQSPRYKIIEKRQSVAFWCNPISGHATLYWYQQILGQGPKLLIQFQNNGVVDDSQLPKDRFSAERLKGVDSTLKIQPAKLEDSAVYLCASSLAPGLAGGNEQFFGPGTRLTVL.

This clonotype was seen repeatedly, ten times or more. The CDR3 nucleotides are TGTGCCAGCAGTTTAAGGCAGTTCAATGAGCAGTTCTTC. Its translation: CASSLRQFNEQFF. V is TRBV12-3 or TRBV12-4 and J is TRBJ2-1; D unclear. This CDR3 has 13 residues. V was pared by 2 bases and J by 6 bases, with 8 bases between.

This clonotype was counted at least ten times. J is TRBJ2-3 and V is TRBV29-1, with D possibly matching TRBD2 (5 bases). The CDR3 length is 13 residues. Germline V gene data show CDR1 as SQVTM and CDR2 as ANQGSEA. V lost 7 bases and J 5 bases, leaving 16 bases between the germline ends. The CDR3 DNA reads as TGCAGCGCCCAAGAGGGAGTGGGAGATACGCAGTATTTT. This codes for CSAQEGVGDTQYF.

This clonotype was counted at least ten times. The CDR3 DNA sequence: TGTGCCAGCAGTAGGGGGACAGGGGGCCCCAGGGCTGAAGCTTTCTTT. Encoded protein: CASSRGTGGPRAEAFF. The rearrangement uses TRBV28 and TRBJ1-1, with 12 bases matching TRBD1. CDR3 length equals 16 residues. Germline values: CDR1 MDHEN, CDR2 SYDVKM. V lost 5 bases and J lost 6; bases outside the gene matches: 10.

In its sample, this clonotype was seen many times. The chain couples TRBV28 to TRBJ2-3; possible D gene TRBD2, 6 bases. The CDR3 length is 16 residues. Germline loops: CDR1 MDHEN, CDR2 SYDVKM. V lost 4 bases, J lost 2 bases, and 16 bases lay in between. This CDR3 is CASSSTSLTYTDTQYF. CDR3 in DNA: TGTGCCAGCAGTTCTACTAGCCTTACCTACACAGATACGCAGTATTTT.

This clonotype was picked up many times. The rearrangement joins TRBV6-2 or TRBV6-3 to TRBJ2-7; 12 bases fit TRBD2. V shed 5 bases and J 3 bases; nucleotides not matched to a gene: 2. Germline values: CDR1 MNHEY, CDR2 SVGEGT. The CDR3 runs 14 residues. In nucleotides, the CDR3 is TGTGCCAGCAGTCCGGGACTAGCGGGCTACGAGCAGTACTTC. This translates into CASSPGLAGYEQYF.

This clonotype showed up just a few times. This chain links TRBV5-1 with TRBJ2-7; 15 bases map to TRBD2. V was pared by 4 bases and J by 6 bases, with 8 bases of the junction left unmatched. In germline, CDR1 is SGHRS, CDR2 YFSETQ. The CDR3 spans 16 residues. CDR3 sequence: CASSTGTSGRRSEQYF. Written as DNA, the CDR3 is TGCGCCAGCAGCACTGGGACTAGCGGGAGGAGGAGCGAGCAGTACTTC.

This clonotype was counted between two and nine times. V usage is TRBV6-1 and J usage is TRBJ1-2, with D hard to call. Germline V gene lookup returns CDR1 MNHNS and CDR2 SASEGT. The CDR3 has 14 amino acids. V lost 0 bases and J lost 4, with 9 bases in between. The CDR3 is CASSEAAGSYGYTF. Written as DNA, the CDR3 is TGTGCCAGCAGTGAAGCCGCAGGATCCTATGGCTACACCTTC.

This clonotype appeared a few times. The chain joins TRBV11-2 to TRBJ2-1, with D hard to call. Germline V gene sequence: CDR1 SGHAT, CDR2 FQNNGV. With 8 bases removed from V and 9 bases from J, the gap between germline ends came to 11 bases. The CDR3 has 11 amino acids. The CDR3 sequence is CASRSWGEQFF. The DNA for the CDR3 is TGTGCCAGCCGCTCGTGGGGTGAGCAGTTCTTC.

This clonotype has just a few counts. The chain is built from TRBV4-3 and TRBJ1-2; D not resolved. The V end was cut by 4 bases, the J end by 4 bases, with 10 bases between. CDR3 length: 13 residues. Germline V gene data show CDR1 as LGHNA and CDR2 as YSLEER. DNA for the CDR3: TGCGCCAGCAGCCCGGACCCAGGCTATGGCTACACCTTC. This sequence encodes CASSPDPGYGYTF.

The sample holds a few counts of this clonotype. The chain recombines TRBV12-3 or TRBV12-4 with TRBJ1-1; D remains unclear. Trimming took off 1 base at V and 11 bases at J, with 14 bases between the two ends. The CDR3 contains 13 residues. The CDR3: CASSLVGTKEAFF. CDR3 coding DNA: TGTGCCAGCAGTTTAGTTGGCACCAAGGAGGCTTTCTTT.

This clonotype has ten or more counts. CDR3 region: CASSPQTDRLGSYTF. The CDR3 coding sequence is TGTGCCAGCAGTCCTCAAACGGACAGATTGGGTAGCTACACCTTC. The rearrangement joins TRBV6-5 to TRBJ1-2; D is perhaps TRBD1 (6 bases). CDR3 length: 15 residues. Germline assignment: CDR1 MNHEY and CDR2 SVGAGI. The ends were cut back, 5 bases at V and 9 bases at J, with 22 bases in the middle.

This rearrangement joins TRBV5-6 to TRBJ1-1; no clear D. From germline, CDR1 is SGHDT and CDR2 YYEEEE. Trimming cost V 1 base and J 3 bases, with 4 bases left between them. There are 12 residues in the CDR3. CDR3 sequence (DNA): TGTGCCAGCAGCTTGTCGGACACTGAAGCTTTCTTT. It specifies CASSLSDTEAFF.

There are a few counts of this clonotype. The J gene is TRBJ1-5, the V gene TRBV4-2, with 7 positions matching TRBD1. The germline V gene encodes CDR1 LGHNA and CDR2 YNFKEQ. V shed 1 base and J 4 bases; nucleotides not matched to a gene: 7. This CDR3 is built from 16 residues. This chain's CDR3 is CASSQVARGSNQPQHF. The CDR3 bases are TGTGCCAGCAGCCAAGTGGCCAGGGGGAGTAATCAGCCCCAGCATTTT.

This sequence joins TRBV20-1 and TRBJ2-1; 12 bases are shared with TRBD2. The V gene end was trimmed by 3 bases and the J gene end by 0 bases; junction bases not matched to a gene: 3. CDR1 is DFQATT, CDR2 SNEGSKA, per germline (reference sequence). The CDR3 length is 16 residues. CDR3 in amino acids: CSASTSGRSSYNEQFF. CDR3 bases: TGCAGTGCTAGTACTAGCGGGAGGAGCTCCTACAATGAGCAGTTCTTC.

This clonotype appeared a few times. This chain links TRBV12-3 or TRBV12-4 with TRBJ2-3; 12 bases agree with TRBD2. This CDR3 has 15 residues. J gave up 5 bases and V 4 bases, and 4 bases lay outside the gene matches. The DNA for the CDR3 is TGTGCCAGCAGTTCTAGCGGGAGGGAGAGAGATACGCAGTATTTT. It yields the protein CASSSSGRERDTQYF.

At least ten counts were recorded for this clonotype. The chain has TRBV19 and TRBJ2-3; TRBD2 aligns across 11 bases. V shed 3 bases and J 6 bases; nucleotides not matched to a gene: 5. This CDR3 has 15 residues. CDR1 and CDR2 (germline): LNHDA, SQIVND (reference sequence). CDR3 loop: CASSITSGRTDTQYF. In DNA, the CDR3 is TGTGCCAGTAGTATTACTAGCGGGAGAACGGATACGCAGTATTTT.

Ten or more counts support this clonotype. The chain links TRBV7-2 to TRBJ2-5; unclear D gene. V lost 1 base to trimming and J lost 4 bases, with 4 bases between them. The length of the CDR3 is 12 residues. Germline V gene sequence: CDR1 SGHTA, CDR2 FQGNSA. The CDR3: CASSLDRETQYF. CDR3 coding DNA: TGTGCCAGCAGCTTAGACCGAGAGACCCAGTACTTC.

This clonotype was detected only a few times. V and J are TRBV6-2 or TRBV6-3 and TRBJ1-5; D gene uncertain. V was trimmed by 5 bases and J by 4 bases, leaving 12 bases between them. From germline, CDR1 is MNHEY and CDR2 SVGEGT. The CDR3 has 14 residues. CDR3 sequence reads: CASSQLSLNQPQHF. For the CDR3, the DNA is TGTGCCAGCAGTCAACTCTCCTTGAATCAGCCCCAGCATTTT.

This clonotype was counted many times. The J gene is TRBJ2-1, the V gene TRBV5-5, with D possibly being TRBD1 (5 bases). The V and J ends lost 4 bases and 5 bases respectively, with 22 bases between them. The germline V gene encodes CDR1 SGHKS and CDR2 YYEKEE (reference sequence). This CDR3 has 17 residues. CDR3 region: CASSLGLGQPLHNEQFF. In DNA, the CDR3 is TGTGCCAGCAGCCTGGGGCTAGGACAACCACTCCACAATGAGCAGTTCTTC.

This clonotype was observed at least ten times. One end of the junction does not line up with germline, which may come from a read error. The CDR3 sequence: CASGQSSTGAYEQYF. DNA for the CDR3: TGCGCCAGCGGCCAATCTTCGACAGGAGCCTACGAGCAGTACTTC. V usage is TRBV4-1 and J usage is TRBJ2-7; D possibly corresponds to TRBD1 (6 bases). The CDR3 totals 15 residues. Per the germline V gene, CDR1 is MGHRA and CDR2 is YSYEKL.

The gene calls are TRBV7-9 and TRBJ2-1, with unresolved D. Germline-derived CDR1 and CDR2 are SEHNR and FQNEAQ (reference sequence). Trimming left V 6 bases short and J 9 bases short, with 18 bases between. This CDR3 contains 14 residues. CDR3 sequence (DNA): TGTGCCAGCAGAGCCAACACTACGCATCCTGAGCAGTTCTTC. It translates to CASRANTTHPEQFF.